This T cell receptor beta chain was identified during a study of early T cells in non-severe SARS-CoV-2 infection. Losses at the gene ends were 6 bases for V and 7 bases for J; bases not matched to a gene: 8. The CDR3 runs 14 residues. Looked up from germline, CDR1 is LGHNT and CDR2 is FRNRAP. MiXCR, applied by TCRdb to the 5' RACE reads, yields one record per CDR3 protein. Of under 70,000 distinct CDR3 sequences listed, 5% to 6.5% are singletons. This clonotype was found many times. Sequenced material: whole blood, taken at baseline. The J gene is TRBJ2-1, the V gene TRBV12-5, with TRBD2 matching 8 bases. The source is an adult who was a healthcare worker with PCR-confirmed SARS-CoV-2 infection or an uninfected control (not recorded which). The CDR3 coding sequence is TGTGCTAGTGGGACAGCGGGAGTAGTGAATGAGCAGTTCTTC. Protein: CASGTAGVVNEQFF.